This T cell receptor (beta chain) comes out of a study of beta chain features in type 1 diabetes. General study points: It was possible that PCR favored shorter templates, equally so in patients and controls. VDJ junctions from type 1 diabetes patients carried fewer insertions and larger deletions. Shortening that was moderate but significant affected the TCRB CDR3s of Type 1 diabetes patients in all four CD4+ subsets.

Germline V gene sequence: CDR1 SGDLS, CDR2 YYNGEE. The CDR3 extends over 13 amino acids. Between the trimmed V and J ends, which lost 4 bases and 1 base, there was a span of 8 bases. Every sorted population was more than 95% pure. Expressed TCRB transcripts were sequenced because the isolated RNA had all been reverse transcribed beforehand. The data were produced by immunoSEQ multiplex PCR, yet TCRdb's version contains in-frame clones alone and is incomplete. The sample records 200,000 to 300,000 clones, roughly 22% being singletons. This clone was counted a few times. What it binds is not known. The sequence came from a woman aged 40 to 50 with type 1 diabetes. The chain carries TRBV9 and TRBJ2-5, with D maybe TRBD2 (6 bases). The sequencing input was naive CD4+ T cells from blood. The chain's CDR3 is CASSREVQETQYF. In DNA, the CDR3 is TGTGCCAGCAGCAGGGAGGTCCAAGAGACCCAGTACTTC. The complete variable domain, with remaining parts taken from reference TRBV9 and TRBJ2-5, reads DSGVTQTPKHLITATGQRVTLRCSPRSGDLSVYWYQQSLDQGLQFLIQYYNGEERAKGNILERFSAQQFPDLHSELNLSSLELGDSALYFCASSREVQETQYFGPGTRLLVL.